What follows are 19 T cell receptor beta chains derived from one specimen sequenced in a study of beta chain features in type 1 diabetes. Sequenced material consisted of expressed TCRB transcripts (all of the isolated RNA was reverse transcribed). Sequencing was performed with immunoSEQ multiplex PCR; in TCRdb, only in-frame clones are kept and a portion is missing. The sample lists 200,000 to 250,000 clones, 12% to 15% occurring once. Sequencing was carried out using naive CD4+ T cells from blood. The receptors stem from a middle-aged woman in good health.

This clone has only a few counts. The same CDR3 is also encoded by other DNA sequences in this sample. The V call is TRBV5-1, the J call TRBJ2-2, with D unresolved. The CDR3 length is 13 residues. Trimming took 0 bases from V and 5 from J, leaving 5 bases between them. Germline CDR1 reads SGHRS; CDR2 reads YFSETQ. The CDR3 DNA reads TGCGCCAGCAGCTTGGCCGGGACCGGGGAGCTGTTTTTT. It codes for CASSLAGTGELFF.

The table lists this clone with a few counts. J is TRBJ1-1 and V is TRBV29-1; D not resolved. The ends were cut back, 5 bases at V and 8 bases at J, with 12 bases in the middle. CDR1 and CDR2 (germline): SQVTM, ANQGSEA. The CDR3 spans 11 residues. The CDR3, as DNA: TGCAGCGTTAATGGTATGAGAGAAGCTTTCTTT. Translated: CSVNGMREAFF.

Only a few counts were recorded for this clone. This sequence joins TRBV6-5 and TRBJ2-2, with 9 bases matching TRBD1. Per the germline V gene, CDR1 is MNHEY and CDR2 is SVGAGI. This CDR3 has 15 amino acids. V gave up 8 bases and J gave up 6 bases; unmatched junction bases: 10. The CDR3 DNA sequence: TGTGCCAGCCGGTGGGCACAGGGGGCATCCGGGGAGCTGTTTTTT. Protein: CASRWAQGASGELFF.

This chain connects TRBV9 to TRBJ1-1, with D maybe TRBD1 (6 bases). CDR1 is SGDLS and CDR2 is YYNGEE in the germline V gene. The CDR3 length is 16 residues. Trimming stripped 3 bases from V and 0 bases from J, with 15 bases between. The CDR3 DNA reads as TGTGCCAGCAGCGCGGGCACAGGGCCCATGAACACTGAAGCTTTCTTT. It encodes CASSAGTGPMNTEAFF.

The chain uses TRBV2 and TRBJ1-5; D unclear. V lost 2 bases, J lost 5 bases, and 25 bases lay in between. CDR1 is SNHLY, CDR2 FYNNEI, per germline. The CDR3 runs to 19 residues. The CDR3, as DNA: TGTGCCAGCAGTGAATGGTCACTTAGCCCATTTGCCCCTTATCAGCCCCAGCATTTT. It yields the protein CASSEWSLSPFAPYQPQHF.

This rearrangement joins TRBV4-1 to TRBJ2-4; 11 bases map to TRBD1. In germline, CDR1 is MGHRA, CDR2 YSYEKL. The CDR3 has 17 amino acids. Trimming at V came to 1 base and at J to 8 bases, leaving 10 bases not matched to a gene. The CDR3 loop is CASSQGFGGQGAYIQYF. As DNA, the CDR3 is TGCGCCAGCAGCCAAGGGTTCGGTGGACAGGGGGCCTACATTCAGTACTTC.

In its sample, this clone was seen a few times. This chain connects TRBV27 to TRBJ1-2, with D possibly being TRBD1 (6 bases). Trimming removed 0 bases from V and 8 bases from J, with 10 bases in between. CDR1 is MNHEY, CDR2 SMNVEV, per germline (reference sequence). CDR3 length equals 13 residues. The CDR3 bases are TGTGCCAGCAGTTTATCAAACAGGGAAGGCTACACCTTC. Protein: CASSLSNREGYTF.

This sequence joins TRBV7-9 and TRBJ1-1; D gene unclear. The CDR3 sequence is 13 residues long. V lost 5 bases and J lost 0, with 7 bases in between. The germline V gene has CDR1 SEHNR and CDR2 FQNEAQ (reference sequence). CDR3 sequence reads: CASSQELNTEAFF. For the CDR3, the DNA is TGTGCCAGCAGCCAGGAACTGAACACTGAAGCTTTCTTT.

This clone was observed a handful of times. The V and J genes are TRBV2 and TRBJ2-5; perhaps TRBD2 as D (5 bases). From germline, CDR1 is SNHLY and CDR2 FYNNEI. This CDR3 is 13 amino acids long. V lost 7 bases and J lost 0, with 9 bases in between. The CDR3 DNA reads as TGTGCCAGCACGGGCGGGTACCAAGAGACCCAGTACTTC. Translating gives CASTGGYQETQYF.

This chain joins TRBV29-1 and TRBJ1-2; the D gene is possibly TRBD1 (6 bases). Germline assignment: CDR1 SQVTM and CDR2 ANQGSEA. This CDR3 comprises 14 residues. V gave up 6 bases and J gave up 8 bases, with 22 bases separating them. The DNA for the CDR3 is TGCAGCGTACGCAAACAGGGAGCTAGTTGGGGCTACACCTTC. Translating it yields CSVRKQGASWGYTF.

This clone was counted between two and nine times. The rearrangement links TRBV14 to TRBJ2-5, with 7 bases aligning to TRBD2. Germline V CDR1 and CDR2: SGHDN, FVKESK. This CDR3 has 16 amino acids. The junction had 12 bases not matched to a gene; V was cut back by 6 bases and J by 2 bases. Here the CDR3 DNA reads TGTGCCAGCAGTCCCGGTTGGGGGACTACACAAGAGACCCAGTACTTC. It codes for CASSPGWGTTQETQYF.

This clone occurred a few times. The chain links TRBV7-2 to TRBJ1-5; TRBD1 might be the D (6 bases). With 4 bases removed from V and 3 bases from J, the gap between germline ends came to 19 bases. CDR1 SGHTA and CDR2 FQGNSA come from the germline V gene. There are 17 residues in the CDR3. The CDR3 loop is CASSSRSQGKYNQPQHF. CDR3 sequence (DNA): TGTGCCAGCAGCTCACGGAGTCAGGGGAAGTACAATCAGCCCCAGCATTTT.

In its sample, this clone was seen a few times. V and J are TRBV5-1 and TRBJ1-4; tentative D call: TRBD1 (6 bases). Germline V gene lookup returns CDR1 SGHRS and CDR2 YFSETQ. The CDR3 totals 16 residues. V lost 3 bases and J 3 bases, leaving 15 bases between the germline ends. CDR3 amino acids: CASSSNGQTSNEKLFF. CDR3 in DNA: TGCGCCAGCAGCTCGAACGGACAGACGTCTAATGAAAAACTGTTTTTT.

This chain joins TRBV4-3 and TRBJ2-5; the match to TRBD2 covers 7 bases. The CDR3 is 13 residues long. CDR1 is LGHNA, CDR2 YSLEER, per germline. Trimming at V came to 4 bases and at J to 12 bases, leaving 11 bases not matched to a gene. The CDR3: CASSPLGVGTKYF. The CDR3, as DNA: TGCGCCAGCAGCCCTCTCGGTGTCGGGACTAAGTACTTC.

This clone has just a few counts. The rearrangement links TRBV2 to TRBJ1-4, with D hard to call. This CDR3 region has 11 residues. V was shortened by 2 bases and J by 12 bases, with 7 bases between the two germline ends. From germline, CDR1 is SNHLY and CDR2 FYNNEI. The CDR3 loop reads CASSESGELFF. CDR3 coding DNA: TGTGCCAGCAGTGAAAGCGGCGAACTGTTTTTT. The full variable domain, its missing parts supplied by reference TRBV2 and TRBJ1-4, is EPEVTQTPSHQVTQMGQEVILRCVPISNHLYFYWYRQILGQKVEFLVSFYNNEISEKSEIFDDQFSVERPDGSNFTLKIRSTKLEDSAMYFCASSESGELFFGSGTQLSVL.

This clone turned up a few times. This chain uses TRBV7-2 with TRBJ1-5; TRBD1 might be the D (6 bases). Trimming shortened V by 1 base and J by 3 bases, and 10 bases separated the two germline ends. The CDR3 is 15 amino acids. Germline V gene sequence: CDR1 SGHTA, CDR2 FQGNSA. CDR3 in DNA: TGTGCCAGCAGCTTAGTGTCAGGGGACAATCAGCCCCAGCATTTT. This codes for CASSLVSGDNQPQHF.

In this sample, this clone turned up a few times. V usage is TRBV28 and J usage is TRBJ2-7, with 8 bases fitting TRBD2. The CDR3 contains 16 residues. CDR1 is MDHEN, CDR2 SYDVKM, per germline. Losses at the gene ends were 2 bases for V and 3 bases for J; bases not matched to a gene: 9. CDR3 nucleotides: TGTGCCAGCAGTTTAAGTGAGGCGGGGGGCCTCTACGAGCAGTACTTC. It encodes CASSLSEAGGLYEQYF.

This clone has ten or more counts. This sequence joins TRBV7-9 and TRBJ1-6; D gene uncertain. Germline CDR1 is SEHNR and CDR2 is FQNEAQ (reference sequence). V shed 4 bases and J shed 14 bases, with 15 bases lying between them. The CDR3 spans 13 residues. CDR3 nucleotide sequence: TGTGCCAGCAGCTCGCAGACGGGATTCGCCCTCCACTTT. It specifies CASSSQTGFALHF.

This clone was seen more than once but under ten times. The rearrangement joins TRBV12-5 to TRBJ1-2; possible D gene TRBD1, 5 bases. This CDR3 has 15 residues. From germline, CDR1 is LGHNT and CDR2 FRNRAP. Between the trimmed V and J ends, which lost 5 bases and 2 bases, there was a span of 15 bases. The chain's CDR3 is CASGGADRWNYGYTF. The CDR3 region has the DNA TGTGCTAGTGGTGGAGCCGACAGATGGAACTATGGCTACACCTTC. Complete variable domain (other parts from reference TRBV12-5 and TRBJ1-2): DARVTQTPRHKVTEMGQEVTMRCQPILGHNTVFWYRQTMMQGLELLAYFRNRAPLDDSGMPKDRFSAEMPDATLATLKIQPSEPRDSAVYFCASGGADRWNYGYTFGSGTRLTVV.